This TCR beta chain was profiled in a study of CD8 T cells in Susac syndrome. Whole-study results and caveats: Susac-specific public clones in total CD8+ repertoires numbered some 16; in CD8+ TEMRA repertoires, they numbered a few.

The CDR3 runs to 13 residues. Deletions cut 2 bases from V and 7 bases from J, with 11 bases between. Germline values: CDR1 MNHEY, CDR2 SMNVEV (reference sequence). A note on this clonotype: The target antigen is unknown.

cDNA came from around 0.5 to 1 ug RNA primed by random hexamers. Each CDR3 protein gets one entry after TCRdb re-called the immunoSEQ multiplex PCR reads with MiXCR. The data contain 80,000 or so distinct CDR3 sequences, approximately 94% of them singletons. The origin of this receptor is a human donor with Susac syndrome. Sequencing was carried out using CD8+ T cells from PBMCs. This chain links TRBV27 with TRBJ1-1; D is possibly TRBD1 (6 bases). In DNA form, the CDR3 reads TGTGCCAGCAGTTTAGGGGGGCAGCTTGAAGCTTTCTTT. Translating it yields CASSLGGQLEAFF.